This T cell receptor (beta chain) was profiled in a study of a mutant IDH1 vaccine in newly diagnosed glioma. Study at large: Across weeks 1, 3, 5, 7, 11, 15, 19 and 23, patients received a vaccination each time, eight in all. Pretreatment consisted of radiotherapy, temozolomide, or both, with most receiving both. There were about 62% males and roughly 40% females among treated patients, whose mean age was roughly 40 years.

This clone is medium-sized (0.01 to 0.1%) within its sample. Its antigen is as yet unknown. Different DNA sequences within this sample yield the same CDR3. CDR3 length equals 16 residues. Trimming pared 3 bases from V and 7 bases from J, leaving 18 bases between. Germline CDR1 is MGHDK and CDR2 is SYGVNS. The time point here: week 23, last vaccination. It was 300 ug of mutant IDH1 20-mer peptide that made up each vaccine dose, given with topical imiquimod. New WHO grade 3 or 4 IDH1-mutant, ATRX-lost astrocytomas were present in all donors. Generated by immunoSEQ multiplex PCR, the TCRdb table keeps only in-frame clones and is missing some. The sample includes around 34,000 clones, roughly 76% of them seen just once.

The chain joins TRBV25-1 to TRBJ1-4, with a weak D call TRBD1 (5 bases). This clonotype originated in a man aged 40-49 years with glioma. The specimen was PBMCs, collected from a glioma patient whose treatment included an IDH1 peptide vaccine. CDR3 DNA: TGTGCCAGCAGTGAGGCTTTGGGGGGTGCGGTTGAAAAACTGTTTTTT. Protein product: CASSEALGGAVEKLFF.